The subject of this entry is one TCR beta chain. Per the original data handling: For nucleated cells, counts were estimated from reference gene primer amplification. This table comes from immunoSEQ multiplex PCR, and its TCRdb copy is limited to in-frame clones, with some not included. For V, J and clone size, that table is used; D and trimming come from the DNA. The sample contains under 150,000 clones, more than 70% of which appear only once. This sample was included in a study of blood T cell repertoires in COVID-19. This CDR3 is built from 14 residues. Germline-derived CDR1 and CDR2 are SNHLY and FYNNEI. Trimming cost V 4 bases and J 7 bases, with 11 bases left between them.

The rearrangement uses TRBV2 and TRBJ1-6; tentatively, D is TRBD1 (6 bases). The receptor was isolated from a human donor in a cohort sampled during active COVID-19. Sequencing was done on a sample of peripheral blood. The CDR3 nucleotides are TGTGCCAGCAGTGGAACAGGGCTGAATTCACCCCTCCACTTT. Residues: CASSGTGLNSPLHF.